Included here is one T cell receptor beta chain sequence, with context. TCRdb re-derived calls from the RACE reads in MiXCR, one entry per CDR3 protein. The sample has 340,000 or so distinct CDR3 sequences, under 9% seen once. The data derive from a study of human T cells and chemical hapten exposure. Time point of the sample: patch test 1, 2 weeks after DPC sensitization. Treatment reported: therapeutic diphenylcyclopropenone sensitization with weekly scalp DPC. Participating donors were patients with alopecia, aged 18 to 70 years, considered appropriate candidates for DPC. The template was total RNA from unfractionated whole blood. The CDR3 is 15 residues long. Germline loops: CDR1 DFQATT, CDR2 SNEGSKA (reference sequence). The ends were cut back, 0 bases at V and 3 bases at J, with 14 bases in the middle.

The receptor was derived from a woman under 30 with alopecia areata. Some clones in this sample may be carry-over from other donors' samples. The V call is TRBV20-1, the J call TRBJ1-2, with a possible D match to TRBD1 (6 bases). Sequencing was performed on whole blood, taken in connection with sensitization to the hapten diphenylcyclopropenone (DPC). CDR3 nucleotides: TGCAGTGCTAGAGATTCGGGGGGCGCAGACTATGGCTACACCTTC. Residues: CSARDSGGADYGYTF.